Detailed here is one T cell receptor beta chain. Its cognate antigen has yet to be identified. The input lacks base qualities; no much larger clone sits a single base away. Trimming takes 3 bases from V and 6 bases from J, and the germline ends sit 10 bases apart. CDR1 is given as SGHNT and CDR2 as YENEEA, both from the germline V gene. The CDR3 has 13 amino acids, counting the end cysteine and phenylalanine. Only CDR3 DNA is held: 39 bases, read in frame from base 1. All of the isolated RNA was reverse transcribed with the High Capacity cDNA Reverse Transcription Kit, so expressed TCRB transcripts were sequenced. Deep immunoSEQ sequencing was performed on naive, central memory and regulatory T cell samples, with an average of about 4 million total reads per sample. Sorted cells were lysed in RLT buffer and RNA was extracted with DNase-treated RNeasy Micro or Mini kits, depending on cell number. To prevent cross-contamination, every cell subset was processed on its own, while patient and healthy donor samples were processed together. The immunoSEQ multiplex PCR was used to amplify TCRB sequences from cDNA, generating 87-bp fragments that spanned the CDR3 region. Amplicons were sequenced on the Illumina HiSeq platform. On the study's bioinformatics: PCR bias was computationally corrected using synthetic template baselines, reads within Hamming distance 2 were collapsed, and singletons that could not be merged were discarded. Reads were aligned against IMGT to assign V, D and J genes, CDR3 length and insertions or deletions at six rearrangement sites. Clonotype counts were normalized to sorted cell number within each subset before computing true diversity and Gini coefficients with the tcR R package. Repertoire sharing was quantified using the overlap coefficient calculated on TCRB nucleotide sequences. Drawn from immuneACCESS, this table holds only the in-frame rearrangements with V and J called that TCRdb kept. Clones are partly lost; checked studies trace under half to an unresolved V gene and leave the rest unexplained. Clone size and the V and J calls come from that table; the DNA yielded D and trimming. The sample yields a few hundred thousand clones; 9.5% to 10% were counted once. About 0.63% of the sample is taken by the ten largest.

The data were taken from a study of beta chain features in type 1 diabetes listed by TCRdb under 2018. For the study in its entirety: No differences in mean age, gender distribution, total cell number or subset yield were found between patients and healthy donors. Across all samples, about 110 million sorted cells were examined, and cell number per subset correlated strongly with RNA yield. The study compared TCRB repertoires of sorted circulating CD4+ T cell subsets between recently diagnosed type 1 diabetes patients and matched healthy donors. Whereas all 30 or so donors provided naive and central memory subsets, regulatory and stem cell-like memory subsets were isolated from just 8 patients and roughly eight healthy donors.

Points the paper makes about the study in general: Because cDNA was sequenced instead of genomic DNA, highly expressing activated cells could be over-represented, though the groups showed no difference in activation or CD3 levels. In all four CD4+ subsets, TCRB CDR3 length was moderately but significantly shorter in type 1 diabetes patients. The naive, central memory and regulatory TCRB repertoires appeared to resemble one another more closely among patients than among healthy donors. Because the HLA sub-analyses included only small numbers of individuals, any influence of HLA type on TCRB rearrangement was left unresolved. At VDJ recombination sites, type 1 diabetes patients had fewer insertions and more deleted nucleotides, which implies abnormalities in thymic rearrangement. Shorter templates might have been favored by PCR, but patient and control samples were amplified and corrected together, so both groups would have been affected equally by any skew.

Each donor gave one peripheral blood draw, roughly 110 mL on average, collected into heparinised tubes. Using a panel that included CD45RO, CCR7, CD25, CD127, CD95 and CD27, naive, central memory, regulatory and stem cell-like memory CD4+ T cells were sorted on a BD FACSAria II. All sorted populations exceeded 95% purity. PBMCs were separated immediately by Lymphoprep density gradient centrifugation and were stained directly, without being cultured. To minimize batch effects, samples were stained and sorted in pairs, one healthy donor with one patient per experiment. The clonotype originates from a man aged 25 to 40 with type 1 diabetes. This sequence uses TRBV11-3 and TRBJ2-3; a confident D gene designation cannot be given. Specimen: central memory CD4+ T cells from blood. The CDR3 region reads CASSFSVQDTQYF. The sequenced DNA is TGTGCCAGCAGCTTCTCCGTGCAGGATACGCAGTATTTT.